Below are 21 T cell receptor beta chains sequenced from a single sample in a study of a mutant IDH1 vaccine in newly diagnosed glioma. Time point meaning: baseline, week 1 (first vaccination visit). The treatment: pre-vaccination baseline after standard-of-care therapy. TCRdb's table, derived via immunoSEQ multiplex PCR, lists solely in-frame clones and lacks some. The data contain about 50,000 clones, approximately 90% of them seen just once; the ten biggest clones take up 2% to 2.5%. The sample here was PBMCs, taken from a glioma patient treated with radiotherapy, temozolomide or both. The receptors shown here come from a man aged 40-55 years with glioma.

The V and J genes are TRBV29-1 and TRBJ1-3; D not resolved. The CDR3 covers 11 residues. Germline assignment: CDR1 SQVTM and CDR2 ANQGSEA. Trimming took 7 bases from V and 4 from J, leaving 8 bases between them. This CDR3 reads CSGGEGNTIYF. The CDR3 coding sequence is TGCAGCGGGGGAGAAGGAAACACCATATATTTT.

This chain connects TRBV2 to TRBJ1-2; maybe TRBD1 (5 bases). V was cut by 7 bases and J by 2 bases, with 14 bases left in between. The CDR3 runs to 14 residues. Germline CDR1 SNHLY, CDR2 FYNNEI. In DNA form, the CDR3 reads TGTGCCAGCATTTTCCGCGACAGCAACTATGGCTACACCTTC. It codes for CASIFRDSNYGYTF.

This chain uses TRBV10-3 with TRBJ2-1; D unclear. The V gene lost 4 bases and the J gene lost 4 bases, with 11 bases spanning the gap. The CDR3 length is 14 residues. Germline lookup yields CDR1 ENHRY and CDR2 SYGVKD. CDR3 region: CAISAGGSYNEQFF. CDR3 bases: TGTGCCATCAGTGCGGGCGGTTCTTACAATGAGCAGTTCTTC.

The rearrangement uses TRBV7-2 and TRBJ2-7, with 8 bases aligning to TRBD1. Germline lookup yields CDR1 SGHTA and CDR2 FQGNSA. V shed 5 bases and J 2 bases; nucleotides not matched to a gene: 5. The CDR3 has 14 amino acids. This CDR3 reads CASSPGQGPYEQYF. DNA of the CDR3: TGTGCCAGCAGCCCAGGACAGGGACCCTACGAGCAGTACTTC. Combining the CDR3 with reference TRBV7-2 and TRBJ2-7 gives the whole variable domain GAGVSQSPSNKVTEKGKDVELRCDPISGHTALYWYRQSLGQGLEFLIYFQGNSAPDKSGLPSDRFSAERTGGSVSTLTIQRTQQEDSAVYLCASSPGQGPYEQYFGPGTRLTVT.

This chain joins TRBV2 and TRBJ2-2, with D possibly matching TRBD1 (6 bases). The CDR3 is 15 amino acids. Germline values: CDR1 SNHLY, CDR2 FYNNEI. Trimming left V 4 bases short and J 1 base short, with 10 bases between. The CDR3 DNA reads as TGTGCCAGCAGTGTCTCGGGACAGAACACCGGGGAGCTGTTTTTT. This encodes CASSVSGQNTGELFF.

V usage is TRBV28 and J usage is TRBJ2-7; 11 nucleotides align to TRBD1. The CDR3 covers 17 residues. Trimming at V came to 5 bases and at J to 5 bases, leaving 14 bases not matched to a gene. Per germline, CDR1 MDHEN and CDR2 SYDVKM. This chain's CDR3 is CASSLPAGTGGGHEQYF. As DNA, the CDR3 is TGTGCCAGCAGTCTCCCCGCGGGGACAGGGGGGGGCCACGAGCAGTACTTC.

The CDR3 loop reads CASSSAIAGVPDTQYF. For the CDR3, the DNA is TGTGCCAGCAGTTCCGCCATAGCGGGAGTTCCAGATACGCAGTATTTT. The genes are TRBV27 and TRBJ2-3, with 9 bases matching TRBD2. From germline, CDR1 is MNHEY and CDR2 SMNVEV (reference sequence). The CDR3 covers 16 residues. The junction had 9 bases not matched to a gene; V was cut back by 4 bases and J by 4 bases.

CDR3 nucleotides: TGTGCCAGCAGCCCCGGGCCACCGAATCAGCCCCAGCATTTT. This sequence encodes CASSPGPPNQPQHF. The chain has TRBV7-9 and TRBJ1-5, with D hard to call. In germline, CDR1 is SEHNR, CDR2 FQNEAQ (reference sequence). Trimming shortened V by 5 bases and J by 4 bases, and 12 bases separated the two germline ends. The CDR3 sequence is 14 residues long.

V usage is TRBV4-3 and J usage is TRBJ2-1, with a weak D call TRBD1 (5 bases). The germline V and J ends were trimmed by 2 bases and 9 bases, with 11 bases remaining between them. Germline values: CDR1 LGHNA, CDR2 YSLEER. The CDR3 totals 13 residues. The CDR3 DNA reads TGCGCCAGCAGCCAACTAGGGGTGATTGAGCAGTTCTTC. This sequence encodes CASSQLGVIEQFF.

The gene calls are TRBV12-5 and TRBJ2-3; the D gene is possibly TRBD1 (5 bases). This CDR3 spans 14 amino acids. Germline loops: CDR1 LGHNT, CDR2 FRNRAP. Trimming removed 5 bases at V and 2 bases at J, with 11 bases between. The CDR3 bases are TGTGCTAGTGGTCGAGACAGTCACACAGATACGCAGTATTTT. Residues: CASGRDSHTDTQYF.

The chain links TRBV6-5 to TRBJ2-1; the match to TRBD2 covers 7 bases. V lost 0 bases to trimming and J lost 5 bases; unmatched junction nucleotides: 4. The CDR3 covers 15 residues. Per the germline V gene, CDR1 is MNHEY and CDR2 is SVGAGI. CDR3 sequence (DNA): TGTGCCAGCAGTTACTCTTCGGGGGGAAACAATGAGCAGTTCTTC. This translates into CASSYSSGGNNEQFF.

The chain is built from TRBV27 and TRBJ2-5, with TRBD1 matching over 9 bases. This CDR3 is built from 16 residues. With V trimmed by 2 bases and J by 4 bases, 8 bases remained unmatched. Germline CDR1 is MNHEY and CDR2 is SMNVEV (reference sequence). The CDR3 region has the DNA TGTGCCAGCAGTTTAGTGGGACAGGGAAGGTCAGAGACCCAGTACTTC. Protein product: CASSLVGQGRSETQYF.

This clone is medium-sized in the sample. The chain has TRBV19 and TRBJ2-1, with 7 bases identical to TRBD2. CDR1 and CDR2 (germline): LNHDA, SQIVND (reference sequence). The CDR3 loop spans 16 amino acids. Trimming removed 3 bases from V and 8 bases from J; junction bases left unmatched: 13. This chain's CDR3 is CASSMGWGGSRYEQFF. As DNA, the CDR3 is TGTGCCAGTAGTATGGGGTGGGGCGGGAGTAGGTATGAGCAGTTCTTC.

The chain recombines TRBV14 with TRBJ2-3; TRBD2 matches 11 bases. The CDR3 sequence is 15 residues long. Germline trimming cut 5 bases from V and 7 bases from J; bases unmatched to any gene: 8. In germline, CDR1 is SGHDN, CDR2 FVKESK. The CDR3 protein is CASSTGLAGSYTQYF. CDR3 in DNA: TGTGCCAGCAGCACCGGACTAGCGGGCTCATATACGCAGTATTTT.

This clone has a handful of counts. The chain links TRBV7-2 to TRBJ1-4; 8 nucleotides line up with TRBD1. CDR1 SGHTA and CDR2 FQGNSA come from the germline V gene. CDR3 length equals 14 residues. The ends lost 6 bases at V and 7 bases at J; junction bases unmatched: 7. The CDR3 region is CASSFGQGFEKLFF. In DNA, the CDR3 is TGTGCCAGCAGTTTCGGACAGGGCTTTGAAAAACTGTTTTTT.

V gene TRBV7-9 combines with J gene TRBJ1-2; 7 bases fit TRBD1. Germline CDR1 SEHNR, CDR2 FQNEAQ (reference sequence). Trimming removed 2 bases from V and 0 bases from J; junction bases left unmatched: 3. The CDR3 totals 15 residues. The chain's CDR3 is CASSLLQGTNYGYTF. In DNA, the CDR3 is TGTGCCAGCAGCTTACTACAGGGGACTAACTATGGCTACACCTTC.

The table lists this clone with a count of one. This chain joins TRBV19 and TRBJ1-2; no reliable D call. This CDR3 has 15 residues. Trimming pared 4 bases from V and 3 bases from J, leaving 15 bases between. Germline V gene lookup returns CDR1 LNHDA and CDR2 SQIVND (reference sequence). CDR3 amino acids: CASSNGRRVDYGYTF. The CDR3 DNA reads TGTGCCAGTAGTAACGGGAGGCGGGTGGACTATGGCTACACCTTC. The variable domain in full, completed from reference TRBV19 and TRBJ1-2, reads DGGITQSPKYLFRKEGQNVTLSCEQNLNHDAMYWYRQDPGQGLRLIYYSQIVNDFQKGDIAEGYSVSREKKESFPLTVTSAQKNPTAFYLCASSNGRRVDYGYTFGSGTRLTVV.

The chain uses TRBV15 and TRBJ1-4; possible D gene TRBD1, 6 bases. Germline V CDR1 and CDR2: LNHNV, YYDKDF (reference sequence). Trimming took off 4 bases at V and 5 bases at J, with 11 bases between the two ends. The CDR3 runs 14 residues. CDR3 protein: CATSKRQANEKLFF. The CDR3 DNA sequence: TGTGCCACCAGCAAGCGACAGGCGAATGAAAAACTGTTTTTT.

This clone was seen only once. The V and J genes are TRBV9 and TRBJ2-2, with TRBD1 identical over 9 bases. Trimming removed 2 bases from V and 7 bases from J; junction bases left unmatched: 6. Germline V lookup: CDR1 SGDLS, CDR2 YYNGEE. The CDR3 sequence is 15 residues long. CDR3 protein: CASSVRQGENGELFF. Here the CDR3 DNA reads TGTGCCAGCAGCGTGCGACAGGGGGAGAACGGGGAGCTGTTTTTT.

V usage is TRBV7-2 and J usage is TRBJ2-3; 7 nucleotides match TRBD1. The V and J ends lost 4 bases and 6 bases, in that order; junction bases with no gene match: 4. The CDR3 extends over 13 amino acids. The germline V gene encodes CDR1 SGHTA and CDR2 FQGNSA. The CDR3 protein is CASSSWDSDTQYF. In DNA, the CDR3 is TGTGCCAGCAGCTCATGGGACAGCGATACGCAGTATTTT.

The V gene is TRBV5-1, the J gene TRBJ2-1, with 7 bases identical to TRBD2. From germline, CDR1 is SGHRS and CDR2 YFSETQ. After removal of 0 bases from V and 5 bases from J, the junction contained 5 bases not matched to a gene. The CDR3 spans 15 residues. The CDR3 protein is CASSLVVGGNNEQFF. The DNA of the CDR3 is TGCGCCAGCAGCTTGGTCGTGGGAGGGAACAATGAGCAGTTCTTC.